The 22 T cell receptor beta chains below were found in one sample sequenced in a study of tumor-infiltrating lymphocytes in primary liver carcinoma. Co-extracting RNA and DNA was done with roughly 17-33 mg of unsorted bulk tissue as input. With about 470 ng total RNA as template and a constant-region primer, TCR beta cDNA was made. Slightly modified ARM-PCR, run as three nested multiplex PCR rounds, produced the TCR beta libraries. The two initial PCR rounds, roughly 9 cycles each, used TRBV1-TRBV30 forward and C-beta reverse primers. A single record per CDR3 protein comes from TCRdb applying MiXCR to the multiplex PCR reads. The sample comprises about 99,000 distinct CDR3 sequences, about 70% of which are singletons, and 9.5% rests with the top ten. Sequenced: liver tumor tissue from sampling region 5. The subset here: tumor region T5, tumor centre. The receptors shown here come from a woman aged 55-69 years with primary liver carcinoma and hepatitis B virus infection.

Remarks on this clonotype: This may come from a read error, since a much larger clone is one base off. The CDR3 loop is CSSGIGSWTSGSPYTDTQYF. The CDR3 DNA follows: TGCTCCAGCGGGATTGGGTCATGGACTAGCGGGAGCCCTTACACAGATACGCAGTATTTT. V usage is TRBV5-1 and J usage is TRBJ2-3, with 13 bases matching TRBD2. The germline V gene encodes CDR1 SGHRS and CDR2 YFSETQ. The CDR3 has 20 residues.

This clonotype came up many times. DNA of the CDR3: TGTGCCAGCAACCTAGGGTTTGGGAGCAATGAGCAGTTCTTC. Protein product: CASNLGFGSNEQFF. This chain links TRBV6-6 with TRBJ2-1; tentative D call: TRBD2 (5 bases). The V gene's germline CDR1 is MNHNY and CDR2 SVGAGI (reference sequence). The V end was cut by 7 bases, the J end by 6 bases, with 16 bases between. The CDR3 has 14 amino acids.

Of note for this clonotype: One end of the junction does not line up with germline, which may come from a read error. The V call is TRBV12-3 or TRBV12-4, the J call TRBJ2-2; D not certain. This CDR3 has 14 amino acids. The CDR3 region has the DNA TGTGCCAGCAATCTACTCAAGAACACCGGAGAGCTGTTTTTT. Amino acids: CASNLLKNTGELFF.

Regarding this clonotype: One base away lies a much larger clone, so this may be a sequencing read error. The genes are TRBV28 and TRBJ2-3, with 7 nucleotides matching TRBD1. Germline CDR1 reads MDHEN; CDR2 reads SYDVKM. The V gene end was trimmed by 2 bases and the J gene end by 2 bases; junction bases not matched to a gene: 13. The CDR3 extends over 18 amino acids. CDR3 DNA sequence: TGTGCCAGCAGTTTAACGCCCCAGGCCAGGGGGTTCACAGATACGCAGTATTTT. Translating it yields CASSLTPQARGFTDTQYF.

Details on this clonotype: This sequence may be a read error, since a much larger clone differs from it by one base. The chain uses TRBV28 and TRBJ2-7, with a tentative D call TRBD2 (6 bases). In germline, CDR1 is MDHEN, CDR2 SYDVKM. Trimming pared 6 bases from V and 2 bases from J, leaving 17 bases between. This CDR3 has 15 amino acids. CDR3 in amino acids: CASRPGGSVTYEQYF. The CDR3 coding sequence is TGTGCCAGCAGACCCGGGGGATCGGTGACCTACGAGCAGTACTTC.

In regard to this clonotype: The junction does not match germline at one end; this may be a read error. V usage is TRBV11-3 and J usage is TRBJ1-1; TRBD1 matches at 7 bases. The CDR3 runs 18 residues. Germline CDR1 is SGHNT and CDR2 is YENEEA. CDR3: CASSLRGFITGTDTEAFF. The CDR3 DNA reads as TGTGCCAGCAGCCTCAGGGGGTTTATAACGGGAACGGACACTGAAGCTTTCTTC.

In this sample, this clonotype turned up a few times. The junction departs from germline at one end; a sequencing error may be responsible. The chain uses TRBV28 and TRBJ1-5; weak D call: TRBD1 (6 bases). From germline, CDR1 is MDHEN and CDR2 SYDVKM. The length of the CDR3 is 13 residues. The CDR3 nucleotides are TGTGCCAGCGGGGGGCAGGAGCATCAGCACCAGCATTTT. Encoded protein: CASGGQEHQHQHF.

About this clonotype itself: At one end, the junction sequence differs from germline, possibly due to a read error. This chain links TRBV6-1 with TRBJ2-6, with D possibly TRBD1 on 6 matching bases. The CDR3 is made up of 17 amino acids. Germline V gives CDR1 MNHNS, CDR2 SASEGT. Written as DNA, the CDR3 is TGTGCCTGCAGTGCCCAGACAGGTCGCTCTGGGGCCAACGTCCTGACTTTC. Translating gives CACSAQTGRSGANVLTF.

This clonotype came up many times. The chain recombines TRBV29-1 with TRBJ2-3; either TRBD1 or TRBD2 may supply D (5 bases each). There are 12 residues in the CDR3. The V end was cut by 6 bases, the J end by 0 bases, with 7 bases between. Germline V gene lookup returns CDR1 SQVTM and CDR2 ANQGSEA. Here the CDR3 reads CSVGDSTDTQYF. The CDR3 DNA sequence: TGCAGCGTGGGGGACAGCACAGATACGCAGTATTTT.

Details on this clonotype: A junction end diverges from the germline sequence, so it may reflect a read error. In DNA form, the CDR3 reads TGTGCCAGCAGTCAAGATCGAGGAGATGTAGGGACCTACGAGCAGTACTTC. This sequence encodes CASSQDRGDVGTYEQYF. This chain connects TRBV4-2 to TRBJ2-7; D remains ambiguous. The CDR3 loop spans 17 amino acids. Germline V lookup: CDR1 LGHNA, CDR2 YNFKEQ.

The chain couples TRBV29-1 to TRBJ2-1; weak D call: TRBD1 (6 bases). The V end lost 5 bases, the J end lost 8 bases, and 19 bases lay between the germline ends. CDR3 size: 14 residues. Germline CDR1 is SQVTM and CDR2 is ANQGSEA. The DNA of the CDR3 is TGCAGCGTTACCCGATCACAGGGAAAACATGAGCAGTTCTTC. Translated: CSVTRSQGKHEQFF.

CDR3 bases: TGTGCCAGCAGCTTGCTGGGGCATAATGGCTACACCTTC. Protein sequence: CASSLLGHNGYTF. V usage is TRBV11-2 and J usage is TRBJ1-2, with D perhaps matching TRBD1 (5 bases). CDR1 and CDR2 (germline): SGHAT, FQNNGV. The CDR3 is 13 residues long. The V and J ends lost 3 bases and 6 bases respectively, with 11 bases between them.

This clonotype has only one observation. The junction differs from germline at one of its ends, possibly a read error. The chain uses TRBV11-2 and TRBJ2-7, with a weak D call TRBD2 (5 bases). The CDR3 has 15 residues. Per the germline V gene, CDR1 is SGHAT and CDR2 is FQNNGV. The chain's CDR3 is CPSSFNRGTSYEQYF. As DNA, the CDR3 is TGTCCTAGTAGCTTTAATCGGGGAACCTCCTATGAGCAATACTTC.

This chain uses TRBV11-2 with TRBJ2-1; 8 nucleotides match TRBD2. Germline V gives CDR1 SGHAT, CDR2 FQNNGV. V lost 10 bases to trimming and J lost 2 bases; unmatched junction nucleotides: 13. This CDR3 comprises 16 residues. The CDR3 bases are TGTGCCAACCGCCGAAAAACTAGCGGCACCTACAATGAGCAGTTCTTC. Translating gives CANRRKTSGTYNEQFF.

CDR3 sequence reads: CASSWDRALTQYF. As DNA, the CDR3 is TGTGCCAGCAGTTGGGACAGGGCACTGACCCAGTACTTC. The rearrangement links TRBV28 to TRBJ2-5; 9 bases align to TRBD1. V shed 4 bases, J shed 7 bases, and the junction held 4 bases outside the gene matches. The CDR3 consists of 13 residues. Germline V lookup: CDR1 MDHEN, CDR2 SYDVKM.

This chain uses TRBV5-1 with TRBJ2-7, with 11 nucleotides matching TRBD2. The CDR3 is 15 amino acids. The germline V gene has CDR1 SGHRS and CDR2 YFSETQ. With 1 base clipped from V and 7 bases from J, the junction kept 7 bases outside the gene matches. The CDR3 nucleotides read TGCGCCAGCAGCTTGTCTAGCGGGAGGCAGAGGGAGCAGTACTTC. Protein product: CASSLSSGRQREQYF.

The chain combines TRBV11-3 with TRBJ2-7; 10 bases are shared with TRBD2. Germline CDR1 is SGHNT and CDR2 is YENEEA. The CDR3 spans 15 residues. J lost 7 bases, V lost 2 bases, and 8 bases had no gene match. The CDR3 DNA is TGTGCCAGCAGCTTATGGACTAGCGGTCGTTGGGAGCAGTACTTC. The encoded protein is CASSLWTSGRWEQYF.

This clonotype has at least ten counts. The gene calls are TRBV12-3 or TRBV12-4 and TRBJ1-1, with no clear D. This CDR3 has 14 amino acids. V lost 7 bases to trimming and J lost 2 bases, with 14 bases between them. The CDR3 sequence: CASILDKLNTEAFF. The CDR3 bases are TGTGCCAGCATTCTCGACAAACTCAACACTGAAGCTTTCTTT.

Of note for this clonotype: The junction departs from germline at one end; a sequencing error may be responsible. The CDR3 spells CASSLTPERETQYF. The CDR3 DNA sequence: TGTGCTAGCAGCTTAACGCCGGAGAGGGAGACCCAGTACTTC. The chain has TRBV11-2 and TRBJ2-5; D is uncertain. Looked up from germline, CDR1 is SGHAT and CDR2 is FQNNGV. The CDR3 is made up of 14 amino acids.

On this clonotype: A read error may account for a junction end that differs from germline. CDR3 sequence: CASSPVLVGTQYF. The CDR3 region has the DNA TGTGCGAGCAGCCCCGTTCTAGTAGGCACCCAGTACTTC. V gene TRBV12-3 or TRBV12-4 combines with J gene TRBJ2-5; no reliable D call. The CDR3 totals 13 residues.

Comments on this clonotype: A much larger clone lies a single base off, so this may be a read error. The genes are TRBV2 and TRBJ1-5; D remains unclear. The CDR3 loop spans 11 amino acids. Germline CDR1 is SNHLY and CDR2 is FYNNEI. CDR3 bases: TGTACCAGCAGTCAGGAGGGTAATCGGCATTTT. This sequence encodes CTSSQEGNRHF.

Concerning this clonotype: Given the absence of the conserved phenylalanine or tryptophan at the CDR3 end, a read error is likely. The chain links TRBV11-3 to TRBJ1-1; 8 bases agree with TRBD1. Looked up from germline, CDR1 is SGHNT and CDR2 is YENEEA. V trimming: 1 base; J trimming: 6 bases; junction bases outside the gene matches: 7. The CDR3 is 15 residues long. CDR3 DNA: TGTGCCAGCAGCTTAGGTATGACAGGGGTTCCTGAAGCTTTCTAT. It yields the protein CASSLGMTGVPEAFY.